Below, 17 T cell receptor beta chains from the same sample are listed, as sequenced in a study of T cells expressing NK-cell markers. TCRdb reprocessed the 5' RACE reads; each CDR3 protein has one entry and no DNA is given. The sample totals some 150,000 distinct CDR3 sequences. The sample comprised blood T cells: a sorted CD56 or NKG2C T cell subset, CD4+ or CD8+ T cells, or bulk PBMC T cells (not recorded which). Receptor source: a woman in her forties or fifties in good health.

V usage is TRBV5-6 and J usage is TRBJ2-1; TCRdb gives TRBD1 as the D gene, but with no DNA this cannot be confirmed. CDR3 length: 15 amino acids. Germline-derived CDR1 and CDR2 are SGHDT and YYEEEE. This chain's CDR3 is CASSLAGPSYNEQFF.

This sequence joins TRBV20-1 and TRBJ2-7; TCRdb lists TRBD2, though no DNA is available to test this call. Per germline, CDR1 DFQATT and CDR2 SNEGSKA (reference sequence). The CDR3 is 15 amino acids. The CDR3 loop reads CSADRQSSDNYEQYF.

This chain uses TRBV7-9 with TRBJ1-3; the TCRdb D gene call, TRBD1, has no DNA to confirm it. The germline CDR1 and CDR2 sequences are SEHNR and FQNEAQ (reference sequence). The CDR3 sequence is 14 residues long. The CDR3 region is CASSSTGTGNTIYF.

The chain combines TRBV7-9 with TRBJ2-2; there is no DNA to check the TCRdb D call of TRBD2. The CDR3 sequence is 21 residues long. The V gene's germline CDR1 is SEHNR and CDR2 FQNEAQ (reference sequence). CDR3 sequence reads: CASSSPTGTSGSSKGTGELFF.

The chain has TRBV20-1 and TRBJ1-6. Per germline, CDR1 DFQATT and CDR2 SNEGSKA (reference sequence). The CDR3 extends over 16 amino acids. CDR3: CSASFEGFSYNSPLHF.

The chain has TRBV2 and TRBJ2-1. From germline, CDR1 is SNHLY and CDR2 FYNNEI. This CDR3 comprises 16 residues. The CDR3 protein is CASHRGLASSYNEQFF.

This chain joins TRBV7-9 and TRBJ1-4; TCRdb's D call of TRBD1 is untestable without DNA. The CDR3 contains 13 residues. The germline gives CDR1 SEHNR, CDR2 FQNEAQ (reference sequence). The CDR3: CASSLGGGEKLFF.

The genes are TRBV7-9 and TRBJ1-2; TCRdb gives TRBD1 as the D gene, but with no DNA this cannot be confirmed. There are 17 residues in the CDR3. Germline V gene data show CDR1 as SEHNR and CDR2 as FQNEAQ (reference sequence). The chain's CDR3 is CASSRGQGAPDNYGYTF. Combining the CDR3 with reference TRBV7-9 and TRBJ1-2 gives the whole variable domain DTGVSQNPRHKITKRGQNVTFRCDPISEHNRLYWYRQTLGQGPEFLTYFQNEAQLEKSRLLSDRFSAERPKGSFSTLEIQRTEQGDSAMYLCASSRGQGAPDNYGYTFGSGTRLTVV.

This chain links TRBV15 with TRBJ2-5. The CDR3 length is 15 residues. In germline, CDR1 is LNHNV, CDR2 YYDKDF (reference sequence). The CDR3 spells CATSRSTEGKETQYF.

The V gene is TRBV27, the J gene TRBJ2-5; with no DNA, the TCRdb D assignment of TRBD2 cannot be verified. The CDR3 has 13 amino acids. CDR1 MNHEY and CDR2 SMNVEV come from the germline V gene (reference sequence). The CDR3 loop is CASSTPPQETQYF.

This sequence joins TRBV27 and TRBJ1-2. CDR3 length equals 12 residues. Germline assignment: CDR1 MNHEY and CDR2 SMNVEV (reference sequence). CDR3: CASSLSGYGYTF.

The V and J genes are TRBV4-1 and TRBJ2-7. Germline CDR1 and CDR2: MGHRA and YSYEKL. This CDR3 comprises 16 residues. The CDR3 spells CASSQELDISSYEQYF.

The CDR3: CASRGRDYIDNEQFF. V gene TRBV12-3 or TRBV12-4 combines with J gene TRBJ2-1; TCRdb designates TRBD2, a call that cannot be tested without DNA. The CDR3 spans 15 residues.

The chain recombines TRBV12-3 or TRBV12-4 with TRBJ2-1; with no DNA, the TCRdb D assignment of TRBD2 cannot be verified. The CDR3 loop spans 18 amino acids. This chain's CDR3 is CASSLPSGVVFSYNEQFF.

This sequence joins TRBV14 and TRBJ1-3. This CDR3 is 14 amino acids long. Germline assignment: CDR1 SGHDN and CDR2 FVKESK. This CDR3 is CASSQGSSGNTIYF.

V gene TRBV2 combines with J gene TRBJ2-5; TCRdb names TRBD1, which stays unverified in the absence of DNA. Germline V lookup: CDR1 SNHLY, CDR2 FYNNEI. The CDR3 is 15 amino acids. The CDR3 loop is CASSPPWGAQETQYF.

CDR3 loop: CASSRAAQGTETQYF. The genes are TRBV12-3 or TRBV12-4 and TRBJ2-5; the TRBD1 assignment by TCRdb is unverifiable without DNA. The CDR3 is 15 residues long.